This T cell receptor (beta chain) comes out of a study of T-cell reconstitution after alpha-beta-depleted transplantation in children. Unique molecular identifiers were incorporated when the TCRbeta library was constructed. TCRdb re-analysed the PCR reads in MiXCR, keeping a single row per CDR3 protein. The sample lists around 340,000 distinct CDR3 sequences, roughly 14% seen once, with roughly 4.3% in the top ten. The sequencing here drew on PBMCs, taken from the stem cell graft. This clonotype was obtained from a human donor who donated a stem cell graft to a child with Fanconi anemia.

DNA of the CDR3: TGCGCCAGCAGCTCAGGGGACACCTCCACCGGGGAGCTGTTTTTT. This translates into CASSSGDTSTGELFF. The chain employs TRBV5-1 and TRBJ2-2, with TRBD1 as a possible D gene (6 bases). Per the germline V gene, CDR1 is SGHRS and CDR2 is YFSETQ. This CDR3 comprises 15 residues. V lost 3 bases and J 4 bases, leaving 13 bases between the germline ends.